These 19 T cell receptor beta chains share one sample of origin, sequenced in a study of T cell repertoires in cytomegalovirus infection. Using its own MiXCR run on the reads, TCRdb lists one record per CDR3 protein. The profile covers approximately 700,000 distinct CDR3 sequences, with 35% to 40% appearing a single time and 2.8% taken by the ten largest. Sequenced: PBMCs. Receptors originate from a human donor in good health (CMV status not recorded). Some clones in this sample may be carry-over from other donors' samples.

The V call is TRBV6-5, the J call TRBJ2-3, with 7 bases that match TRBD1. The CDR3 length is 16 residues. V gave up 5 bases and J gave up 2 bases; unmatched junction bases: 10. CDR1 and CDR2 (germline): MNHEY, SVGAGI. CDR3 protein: CASSNDRVINTDTQYF. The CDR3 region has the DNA TGTGCCAGCAGTAATGACAGGGTAATCAACACAGATACGCAGTATTTT.

CDR3 amino acids: CASSMELGQGRSGYTF. DNA of the CDR3: TGTGCCAGCAGCATGGAATTAGGACAGGGAAGATCTGGCTACACCTTC. This chain links TRBV2 with TRBJ1-2, with 8 bases matching TRBD1. Germline V gene data show CDR1 as SNHLY and CDR2 as FYNNEI. This CDR3 contains 16 residues. The V and J ends lost 6 bases and 7 bases, in that order; junction bases with no gene match: 16.

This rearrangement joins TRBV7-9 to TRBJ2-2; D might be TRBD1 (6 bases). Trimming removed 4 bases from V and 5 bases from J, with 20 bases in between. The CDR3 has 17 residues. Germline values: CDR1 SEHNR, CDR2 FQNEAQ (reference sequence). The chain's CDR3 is CASSSLLTGLVTGELFF. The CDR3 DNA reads TGTGCCAGCAGCTCCCTCTTAACAGGGCTCGTTACCGGGGAGCTGTTTTTT.

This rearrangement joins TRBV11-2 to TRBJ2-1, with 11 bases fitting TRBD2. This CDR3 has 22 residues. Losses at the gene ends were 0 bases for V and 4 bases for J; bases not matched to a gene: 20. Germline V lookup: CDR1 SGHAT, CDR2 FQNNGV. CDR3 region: CASSLDRGRFLAGGMKYNEQFF. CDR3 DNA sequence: TGTGCCAGCAGCTTAGATCGTGGGAGGTTTCTAGCGGGGGGCATGAAATACAATGAGCAGTTCTTC. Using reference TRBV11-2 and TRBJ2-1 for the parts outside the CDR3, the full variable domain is EAGVAQSPRYKIIEKRQSVAFWCNPISGHATLYWYQQILGQGPKLLIQFQNNGVVDDSQLPKDRFSAERLKGVDSTLKIQPAKLEDSAVYLCASSLDRGRFLAGGMKYNEQFFGPGTRLTVL.

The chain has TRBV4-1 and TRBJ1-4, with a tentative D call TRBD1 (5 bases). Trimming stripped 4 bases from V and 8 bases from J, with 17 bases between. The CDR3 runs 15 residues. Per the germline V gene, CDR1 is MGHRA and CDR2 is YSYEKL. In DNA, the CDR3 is TGCGCCAGCAGCCGCAGTTTAAGGGGCGACGAAAAACTGTTTTTT. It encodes CASSRSLRGDEKLFF.

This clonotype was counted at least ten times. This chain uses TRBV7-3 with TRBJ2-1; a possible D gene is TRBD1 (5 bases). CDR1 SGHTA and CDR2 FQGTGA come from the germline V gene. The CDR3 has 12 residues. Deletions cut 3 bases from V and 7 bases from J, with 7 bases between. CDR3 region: CASSFTGNEQFF. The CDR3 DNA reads TGTGCCAGCAGCTTTACAGGAAATGAGCAGTTCTTC.

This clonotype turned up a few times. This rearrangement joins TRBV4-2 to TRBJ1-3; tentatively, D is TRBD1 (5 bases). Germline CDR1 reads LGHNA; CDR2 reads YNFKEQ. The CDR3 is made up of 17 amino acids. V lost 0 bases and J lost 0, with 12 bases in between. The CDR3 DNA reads TGTGCCAGCAGCCAAGAAAAGGGAAGGGGCTCTGGAAACACCATATATTTT. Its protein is CASSQEKGRGSGNTIYF.

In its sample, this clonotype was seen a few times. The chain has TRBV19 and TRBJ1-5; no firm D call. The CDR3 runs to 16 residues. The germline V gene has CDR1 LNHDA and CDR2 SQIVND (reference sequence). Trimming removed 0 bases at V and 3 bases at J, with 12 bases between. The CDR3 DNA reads TGTGCCAGTAGTATAGATCTTGGAGATCTCAATCAGCCCCAGCATTTT. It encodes CASSIDLGDLNQPQHF.

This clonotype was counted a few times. CDR3 sequence (DNA): TGTGCCAGCGCCGCGGGGGCCGCGCAGTATTTT. This gives the protein CASAAGAAQYF. The V call is TRBV7-2, the J call TRBJ2-3; D is possibly TRBD2 (7 bases). The V and J ends lost 8 bases and 10 bases respectively, with 13 bases between them. Germline lookup yields CDR1 SGHTA and CDR2 FQGNSA. This CDR3 contains 11 residues. Supplemented by reference TRBV7-2 and TRBJ2-3, the full variable domain reads GAGVSQSPSNKVTEKGKDVELRCDPISGHTALYWYRQSLGQGLEFLIYFQGNSAPDKSGLPSDRFSAERTGGSVSTLTIQRTQQEDSAVYLCASAAGAAQYFGPGTRLTVL.

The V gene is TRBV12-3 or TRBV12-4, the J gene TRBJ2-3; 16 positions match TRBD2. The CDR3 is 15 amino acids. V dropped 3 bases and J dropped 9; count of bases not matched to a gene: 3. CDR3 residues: CASSFGTSGRATQYF. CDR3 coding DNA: TGTGCCAGCAGTTTCGGGACTAGCGGGAGGGCCACGCAGTATTTT.

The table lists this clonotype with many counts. The CDR3 region has the DNA TGTGCCAGCAGCGCATTACCCCTCTCCTCCTATGGCTACACCTTC. Residues: CASSALPLSSYGYTF. The chain couples TRBV11-2 to TRBJ1-2; D ambiguous. The CDR3 consists of 15 residues. Trimming left V 5 bases short and J 4 bases short, with 17 bases between. Germline CDR1 and CDR2: SGHAT and FQNNGV.

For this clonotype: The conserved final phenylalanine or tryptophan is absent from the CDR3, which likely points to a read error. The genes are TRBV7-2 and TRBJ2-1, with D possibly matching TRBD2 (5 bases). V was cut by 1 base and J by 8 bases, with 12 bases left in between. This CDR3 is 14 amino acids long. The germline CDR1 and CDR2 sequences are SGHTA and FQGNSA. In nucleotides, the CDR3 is TGTGCCAGCAGCTTAGTAACTAGAATGGATGAGCAGTTCTTA. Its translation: CASSLVTRMDEQFL.

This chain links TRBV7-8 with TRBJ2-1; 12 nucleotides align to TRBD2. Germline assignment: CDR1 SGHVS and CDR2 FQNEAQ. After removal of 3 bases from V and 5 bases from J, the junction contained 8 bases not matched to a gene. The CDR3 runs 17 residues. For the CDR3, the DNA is TGTGCCAGCAGCTTGACTAGCGGGAGCCAATACAACAATGAGCAGTTCTTC. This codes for CASSLTSGSQYNNEQFF.

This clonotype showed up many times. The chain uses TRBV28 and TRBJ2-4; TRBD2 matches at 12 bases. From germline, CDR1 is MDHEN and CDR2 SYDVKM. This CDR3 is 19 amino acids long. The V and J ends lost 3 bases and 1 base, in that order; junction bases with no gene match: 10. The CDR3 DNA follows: TGTGCCAGCAGTTTGTTGAGACTAGCGGGAGCGGCGGCCAAAAACATTCAGTACTTC. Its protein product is CASSLLRLAGAAAKNIQYF. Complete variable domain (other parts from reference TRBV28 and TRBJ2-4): DVKVTQSSRYLVKRTGEKVFLECVQDMDHENMFWYRQDPGLGLRLIYFSYDVKMKEKGDIPEGYSVSREKKERFSLILESASTNQTSMYLCASSLLRLAGAAAKNIQYFGAGTRLSVL.

The DNA for the CDR3 is TGTGCCAGCAGCTTAGGGCGGGGGGGACATCAGCCCCAGCATTTT. This translates into CASSLGRGGHQPQHF. The chain employs TRBV7-2 and TRBJ1-5; TRBD1 is a possible D gene (5 bases). V shed 1 base and J shed 5 bases, with 12 bases lying between them. Germline assignment: CDR1 SGHTA and CDR2 FQGNSA. The CDR3 sequence is 15 residues long.

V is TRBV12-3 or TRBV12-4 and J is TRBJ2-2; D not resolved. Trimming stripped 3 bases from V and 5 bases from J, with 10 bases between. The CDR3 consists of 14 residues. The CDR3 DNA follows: TGTGCCAGCAGTTTTAGAAAGGGAACCGGGGAGCTGTTTTTT. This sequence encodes CASSFRKGTGELFF.

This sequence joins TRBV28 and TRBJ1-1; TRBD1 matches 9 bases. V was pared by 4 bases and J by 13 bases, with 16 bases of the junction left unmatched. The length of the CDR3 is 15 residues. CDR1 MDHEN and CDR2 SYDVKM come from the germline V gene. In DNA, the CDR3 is TGTGCCAGCAGTTCAACCTCCGGGACAGGGTTTGTCGTTTTCTTT. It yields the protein CASSSTSGTGFVVFF.

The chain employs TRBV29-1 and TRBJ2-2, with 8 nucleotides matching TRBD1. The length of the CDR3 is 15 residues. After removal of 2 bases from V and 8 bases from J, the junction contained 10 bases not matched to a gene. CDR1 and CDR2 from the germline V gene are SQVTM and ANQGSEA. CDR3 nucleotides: TGCAGCGTTGAAAAGGGAGGACAGGGAGTTGGGGAGCTGTTTTTT. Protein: CSVEKGGQGVGELFF.

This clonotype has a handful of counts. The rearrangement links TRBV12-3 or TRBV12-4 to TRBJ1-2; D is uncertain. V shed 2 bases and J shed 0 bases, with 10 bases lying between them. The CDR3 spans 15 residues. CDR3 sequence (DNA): TGTGCCAGCAGTTTATACCAGCCGCCTAACTATGGCTACACCTTC. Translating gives CASSLYQPPNYGYTF.